This TCR beta chain was captured in a study of blood T cells in healthy people across ages. In the study overall: Per two T cells, template switching captured roughly one barcoded beta molecule.

In this sample, this clonotype turned up many times. Its target is not known. The CDR3 totals 11 residues. Trimming at V came to 6 bases and at J to 5 bases, leaving 0 bases not matched to a gene. The germline CDR1 and CDR2 sequences are SQVTM and ANQGSEA. General study findings and limits: Older age went with lower TCR beta diversity per million T cells, in a roughly linear way. Long-lived and aged donors differed, with more naive CD4+ cells and higher diversity in the long-lived.

The second PCR ran about 6 to 11 cycles with a sample-barcoded 5' primer and J-beta primers. TCRdb independently ran MiXCR on the 5' RACE reads; one entry per CDR3 protein. The data contain roughly 700,000 distinct CDR3 sequences, over 45% of them singletons. This chain connects TRBV29-1 to TRBJ2-4, with 8 bases identical to TRBD1. The source of this sequence is a woman aged 55-70 years in good health. Source material: blood. This chain's CDR3 is CSVDRENIQYF. In nucleotides, the CDR3 is TGCAGCGTGGACAGGGAAAACATTCAGTACTTC.